These 21 T cell receptor beta chains were sequenced from one sample in a study of cytomegalovirus exposure and HLA in healthy donors. With 60 Vbeta and 13 Jbeta primers, the PCR was carried out. Data came from immunoSEQ multiplex PCR; TCRdb stores just in-frame clones and leaves some out. This table holds about 200,000 clones, roughly 77% found once. The sequenced sample was PBMCs. Receptors originate from a male donor in good health and CMV-seropositive.

This chain connects TRBV5-4 to TRBJ2-1, with a tentative D call TRBD2 (5 bases). Germline V gene lookup returns CDR1 SGHNT and CDR2 YYREEE (reference sequence). V was cut by 0 bases and J by 5 bases, with 15 bases left in between. This CDR3 comprises 16 residues. CDR3 region: CASSLAGILFDNEQFF. In nucleotides, the CDR3 is TGTGCCAGCAGCTTGGCCGGGATTCTGTTTGACAATGAGCAGTTCTTC.

The chain recombines TRBV10-3 with TRBJ2-3, with TRBD2 matching 8 bases. Trimming at V came to 6 bases and at J to 4 bases, leaving 6 bases not matched to a gene. This CDR3 region has 14 residues. Germline values: CDR1 ENHRY, CDR2 SYGVKD. The CDR3 protein is CAISTTGLADTQYF. DNA of the CDR3: TGTGCCATCAGCACAACGGGACTAGCAGATACGCAGTATTTT.

The rearrangement joins TRBV5-1 to TRBJ1-1; 8 bases line up with TRBD1. This CDR3 contains 17 residues. Germline CDR1 is SGHRS and CDR2 is YFSETQ. The junction had 9 bases not matched to a gene; V was cut back by 1 base and J by 1 base. CDR3 sequence: CASSLSGTGVPNTEAFF. In DNA, the CDR3 is TGCGCCAGCAGCTTGAGCGGGACAGGAGTTCCGAACACTGAAGCTTTCTTT.

The chain couples TRBV19 to TRBJ1-2, with 7 bases identical to TRBD1. The ends lost 6 bases at V and 0 bases at J; junction bases unmatched: 7. CDR3 length equals 15 residues. Germline CDR1 reads LNHDA; CDR2 reads SQIVND (reference sequence). CDR3 protein: CASRRTGGANYGYTF. The CDR3 DNA reads TGTGCCAGTAGAAGGACAGGAGGAGCTAACTATGGCTACACCTTC.

The genes are TRBV6-1 and TRBJ1-5; maybe TRBD1 (6 bases). The germline V gene encodes CDR1 MNHNS and CDR2 SASEGT. The CDR3 extends over 14 amino acids. Deletions cut 4 bases from V and 3 bases from J, with 10 bases between. DNA of the CDR3: TGTGCCAGCAGTGTACAGGGCCTCAATCAGCCCCAGCATTTT. Protein sequence: CASSVQGLNQPQHF.

This sequence joins TRBV10-3 and TRBJ2-6; 8 bases are a match to TRBD2. Germline CDR1 and CDR2: ENHRY and SYGVKD. The J segment lost 2 bases and the V segment lost 4 bases, leaving 7 bases of the junction unmatched. The CDR3 consists of 17 residues. Here the CDR3 DNA reads TGTGCCATCAGTGGTACCGGGACTAGGGCTGGGGCCAACGTCCTGACTTTC. Its protein is CAISGTGTRAGANVLTF.

The J gene is TRBJ2-6, the V gene TRBV11-3, with 9 bases aligning to TRBD1. The CDR3 is made up of 17 amino acids. From germline, CDR1 is SGHNT and CDR2 YENEEA. The V segment lost 1 base and the J segment 1 base; nucleotides outside the gene matches: 2. This CDR3 is CASSLGDRASGANVLTF. CDR3 nucleotides: TGTGCCAGCAGCTTAGGGGACAGGGCGTCTGGGGCCAACGTCCTGACTTTC.

This clone appeared once. The chain has TRBV9 and TRBJ1-5; TRBD1 matches at 8 bases. Germline V gene sequence: CDR1 SGDLS, CDR2 YYNGEE. This CDR3 spans 14 amino acids. V was pared by 5 bases and J by 5 bases, with 6 bases of the junction left unmatched. The CDR3: CASSVGTGHQPQHF. The CDR3 DNA reads TGTGCCAGCAGTGTCGGGACAGGCCATCAGCCCCAGCATTTT.

The V call is TRBV7-2, the J call TRBJ2-7; TRBD1 is a possible D gene (6 bases). The CDR3 loop spans 13 amino acids. Germline CDR1 is SGHTA and CDR2 is FQGNSA. V gave up 2 bases and J gave up 6 bases, with 11 bases separating them. The CDR3 region is CASSLQDSIEQYF. In DNA form, the CDR3 reads TGTGCCAGCAGCTTACAGGACAGTATCGAGCAGTACTTC.

The gene calls are TRBV2 and TRBJ1-1, with 8 bases lining up with TRBD1. V was clipped by 6 bases and J by 10 bases; unmatched bases: 10. The CDR3 totals 13 residues. CDR1 and CDR2 (germline): SNHLY, FYNNEI. The CDR3 region has the DNA TGTGCCAGCAGAAGCAGGGGGCTGGTCCCAGCTTTCTTT. Translation gives CASRSRGLVPAFF.

V is TRBV7-3 and J is TRBJ2-1; 13 nucleotides line up with TRBD2. CDR3 size: 18 residues. With 2 bases clipped from V and 0 bases from J, the junction kept 4 bases outside the gene matches. The germline V gene has CDR1 SGHTA and CDR2 FQGTGA. This CDR3 reads CASSLGTSGVSSYNEQFF. In DNA, the CDR3 is TGTGCCAGCAGCTTAGGGACTAGCGGGGTAAGCTCCTACAATGAGCAGTTCTTC.

The chain couples TRBV27 to TRBJ2-5; the match to TRBD2 covers 10 bases. The CDR3 is made up of 14 amino acids. Germline CDR1 MNHEY, CDR2 SMNVEV (reference sequence). V trimming: 4 bases; J trimming: 5 bases; junction bases outside the gene matches: 4. In DNA form, the CDR3 reads TGTGCCAGCAGTTCCCCGGGACTAGCGGAGACCCAGTACTTC. This codes for CASSSPGLAETQYF.

This chain connects TRBV7-8 to TRBJ2-5; D possibly corresponds to TRBD2 (5 bases). There are 14 residues in the CDR3. The V gene lost 5 bases and the J gene lost 4 bases, with 14 bases spanning the gap. The V gene's germline CDR1 is SGHVS and CDR2 FQNEAQ. CDR3: CASSPDWRVETQYF. CDR3 coding DNA: TGTGCCAGCAGCCCAGACTGGCGGGTAGAGACCCAGTACTTC.

This clone appeared a few times. The genes are TRBV7-9 and TRBJ1-2; D is possibly TRBD1 (5 bases). The germline V and J ends were trimmed by 5 bases and 5 bases, with 21 bases remaining between them. The CDR3 has 16 residues. Germline V lookup: CDR1 SEHNR, CDR2 FQNEAQ (reference sequence). This CDR3 is CASSPTLMGGDYGYTF. In DNA form, the CDR3 reads TGTGCCAGCAGCCCAACCTTGATGGGGGGGGATTATGGCTACACCTTC.

This clone was counted a few times. The chain combines TRBV30 with TRBJ2-1, with D perhaps matching TRBD2 (6 bases). CDR1 and CDR2 from the germline V gene are GTSNPN and SVGIG (reference sequence). The CDR3 sequence is 14 residues long. Trimming removed 3 bases at V and 3 bases at J, with 12 bases between. The CDR3 reads CAWRGGGIYNEQFF. CDR3 bases: TGTGCCTGGAGAGGAGGCGGGATCTACAATGAGCAGTTCTTC. The whole variable domain, filled in from reference TRBV30 and TRBJ2-1, reads SQTIHQWPATLVQPVGSPLSLECTVEGTSNPNLYWYRQAAGRGLQLLFYSVGIGQISSEVPQNLSASRPQDRQFILSSKKLLLSDSGFYLCAWRGGGIYNEQFFGPGTRLTVL.

This clone occurred a few times. The chain employs TRBV9 and TRBJ2-1, with 9 bases matching TRBD2. The CDR3 runs 15 residues. Germline V CDR1 and CDR2: SGDLS, YYNGEE. The J segment lost 9 bases and the V segment lost 4 bases, leaving 11 bases of the junction unmatched. The CDR3 is CASSPRGAGGPEQFF. For the CDR3, the DNA is TGTGCCAGCAGCCCCCGTGGAGCGGGGGGCCCTGAGCAGTTCTTC.

This clone was counted between two and nine times. The chain couples TRBV7-2 to TRBJ1-6; D remains unclear. V was trimmed by 6 bases and J by 5 bases, leaving 11 bases between them. The CDR3 runs to 14 residues. Germline V gives CDR1 SGHTA, CDR2 FQGNSA. The CDR3 protein is CASSLARDNSPLHF. The CDR3 DNA reads TGTGCCAGCAGTCTAGCCCGGGATAATTCACCCCTCCACTTT.

This clone was detected only a few times. The chain is built from TRBV29-1 and TRBJ2-7, with 8 bases that match TRBD2. V shed 5 bases and J 1 base; nucleotides not matched to a gene: 1. Germline CDR1 SQVTM, CDR2 ANQGSEA. The CDR3 extends over 12 amino acids. This chain's CDR3 is CSVTSGSYEQYF. As DNA, the CDR3 is TGCAGCGTTACTAGCGGTTCCTACGAGCAGTACTTC.

V gene TRBV10-3 combines with J gene TRBJ1-6, with a tentative D call TRBD1 (5 bases). Per germline, CDR1 ENHRY and CDR2 SYGVKD. This CDR3 comprises 14 residues. Trimming took off 5 bases at V and 8 bases at J, with 13 bases between the two ends. CDR3 sequence (DNA): TGTGCCATCAGTAAGACAGAGGCCCATTCACCCCTCCACTTT. It translates to CAISKTEAHSPLHF.

J is TRBJ2-2 and V is TRBV5-6; D might be TRBD2 (5 bases). Germline V gene data show CDR1 as SGHDT and CDR2 as YYEEEE. Trimming removed 1 base from V and 7 bases from J, with 8 bases in between. This CDR3 is 13 amino acids long. DNA of the CDR3: TGTGCCAGCAGCTTGTTGGGGAGCGGGGAGCTGTTTTTT. This translates into CASSLLGSGELFF.

V usage is TRBV18 and J usage is TRBJ1-1; D possibly corresponds to TRBD1 (6 bases). V was shortened by 0 bases and J by 7 bases, with 21 bases between the two germline ends. The CDR3 is made up of 17 amino acids. Germline CDR1 KGHSH, CDR2 LQKENI. The CDR3: CASSPPSLEQGRGEAFF. Written as DNA, the CDR3 is TGTGCCAGCTCACCACCGAGCCTGGAACAGGGAAGAGGTGAAGCTTTCTTT.